In its sample, the clone carrying this T cell receptor (beta chain) was seen a few times. The antigen is unknown. This sample is part of a study of chemoradiotherapy in HPV16-positive cancers. General observations from the study: Candidate HPV-specific clones and E7-related TCR motifs grew in tumor during treatment.

Trimming removed 3 bases at V and 5 bases at J, with 4 bases between. The CDR3 sequence is 12 residues long. Germline CDR1 MDHEN, CDR2 SYDVKM. Clones were sequenced by immunoSEQ multiplex PCR, and TCRdb holds only the in-frame ones, with some missing. The sample carries roughly 11,000 clones, 75% to 85% recorded once. The clonotype originates from a human donor with HPV-associated anogenital cancer. Sample acquisition took place from a patient who underwent chemoradiotherapy. The chain carries TRBV28 and TRBJ2-2; no clear D gene. Here the CDR3 reads CASSFLTGELFF. Written as DNA, the CDR3 is TGTGCCAGCAGTTTCTTGACCGGGGAGCTGTTTTTT. The full variable domain, completed using reference TRBV28 and TRBJ2-2, is DVKVTQSSRYLVKRTGEKVFLECVQDMDHENMFWYRQDPGLGLRLIYFSYDVKMKEKGDIPEGYSVSREKKERFSLILESASTNQTSMYLCASSFLTGELFFGEGSRLTVL.